What follows are 5 T cell receptor beta chains derived from one specimen sequenced in a study of cytotoxic CD8 clonotypes in ibrutinib-treated CLL. Assay: immunoSEQ multiplex PCR; the TCRdb copy retains only in-frame clones and omits some. This sample has under 200,000 clones, with about 80% found just once. The source was PBMCs, collected after 24 months of ibrutinib treatment. The source of these receptors is a human donor with chronic lymphocytic leukemia.

The chain links TRBV6-1 to TRBJ2-1; TRBD2 aligns across 9 bases. Germline values: CDR1 MNHNS, CDR2 SASEGT. The ends lost 7 bases at V and 10 bases at J; junction bases unmatched: 14. This CDR3 is built from 15 residues. CDR3 region: CASTDLAGQSREQFF. CDR3 coding DNA: TGTGCCAGCACCGACCTAGCGGGGCAATCTCGGGAGCAGTTCTTC.

The chain couples TRBV28 to TRBJ2-3; either TRBD1 or TRBD2 may supply D (5 bases each). The germline V and J ends were trimmed by 2 bases and 2 bases, with 11 bases remaining between them. Germline values: CDR1 MDHEN, CDR2 SYDVKM. The CDR3 totals 15 residues. CDR3 nucleotides: TGTGCCAGCAGTTTAGAGGGGTCCCACACAGATACGCAGTATTTT. As protein: CASSLEGSHTDTQYF.

The chain carries TRBV19 and TRBJ1-1; no clear D. Germline-derived CDR1 and CDR2 are LNHDA and SQIVND (reference sequence). The CDR3 runs 11 residues. Trimming removed 7 bases at V and 1 base at J, with 4 bases between. CDR3 DNA sequence: TGTGCCAGTATTAGGAACACTGAAGCTTTCTTT. Protein: CASIRNTEAFF. The full variable domain, its missing parts supplied by reference TRBV19 and TRBJ1-1, is DGGITQSPKYLFRKEGQNVTLSCEQNLNHDAMYWYRQDPGQGLRLIYYSQIVNDFQKGDIAEGYSVSREKKESFPLTVTSAQKNPTAFYLCASIRNTEAFFGQGTRLTVV.

The chain carries TRBV19 and TRBJ2-7; 7 nucleotides agree with TRBD2. Looked up from germline, CDR1 is LNHDA and CDR2 is SQIVND (reference sequence). This CDR3 has 13 residues. The trim removed 9 bases at V and 2 bases at J, leaving 7 bases unmatched. CDR3 sequence: CASSLALPYEQYF. The CDR3 bases are TGTGCCAGCTCACTAGCGCTCCCCTACGAGCAGTACTTC.

The J gene is TRBJ1-2, the V gene TRBV19; D may be TRBD1 (5 bases). The CDR3 is made up of 13 amino acids. The ends were cut back, 10 bases at V and 3 bases at J, with 15 bases in the middle. Looked up from germline, CDR1 is LNHDA and CDR2 is SQIVND (reference sequence). The CDR3 sequence is CATNWGEDYGYTF. The CDR3 bases are TGTGCCACTAATTGGGGGGAGGACTATGGCTACACCTTC.